This T cell receptor beta chain was sequenced for a study of cytomegalovirus exposure and HLA in healthy donors. Whole-study context: Among 150 million to 200 million T cells, an earlier analysis found about 110 million unique TCR beta sequences. Tens of millions of unique TCRs from HLA-typed donors made up an early data release.

The table lists this clone with a count of one. Those who donated were healthy bone marrow donors. The PCR employed 60 Vbeta primers together with 13 Jbeta primers. Study processing details: An analysis that came later counted some 85 million unique TCR beta chains, about 10 million shared. TCRdb's table, derived via immunoSEQ multiplex PCR, lists solely in-frame clones and lacks some. The V and J calls and clone size come from that table; D and trimming were worked out from the DNA. The sample holds some 120,000 clones, approximately 80% seen once. This sequence originates from a man aged 35-49 years in good health and CMV-seropositive. The sequenced sample was PBMCs.

The CDR3 sequence is CASSPPTGIGNSPLHF. The CDR3 DNA reads TGTGCCAGCAGCCCCCCCACAGGGATAGGTAATTCACCCCTCCACTTT. The V call is TRBV28, the J call TRBJ1-6, with D possibly being TRBD1 (6 bases). CDR3 size: 16 residues. Germline CDR1 reads MDHEN; CDR2 reads SYDVKM. The ends were cut back, 6 bases at V and 6 bases at J, with 18 bases in the middle.